Below are 11 T cell receptor beta chains sequenced from a single sample in a study of tumor and adjacent non-tumor tissue in lung cancer. RNA was extracted from bulk tissue without any cell sorting. The normal lung tissue was taken more than 3 cm from the tumor edge. Three rounds of nested PCR, following a modified ARM-PCR protocol, produced the TCRbeta library. TCRdb analysed the multiplex PCR reads with MiXCR anew, one entry per CDR3 protein. Altogether around 80,000 distinct CDR3 sequences are present, 80% to 90% being singletons, with the ten largest covering 45% to 55%. Sequencing used distant non-tumor lung tissue. These receptors were collected from a man in his sixties with non-small cell lung cancer.

In regard to this clonotype: The junction and the germline gene differ at one end; a read error may be behind it. The V call is TRBV11-2, the J call TRBJ1-4; D is unclear. Germline CDR1 reads SGHAT; CDR2 reads FQNNGV. This CDR3 region has 17 residues. The CDR3 sequence is CANSLVPQRSSNEKLFF. Written as DNA, the CDR3 is TGTGCCAACAGCTTGGTCCCGCAGCGTAGTTCTAATGAAAAACTGTTTTTT. The full variable domain, completed using reference TRBV11-2 and TRBJ1-4, is EAGVAQSPRYKIIEKRQSVAFWCNPISGHATLYWYQQILGQGPKLLIQFQNNGVVDDSQLPKDRFSAERLKGVDSTLKIQPAKLEDSAVYLCANSLVPQRSSNEKLFFGSGTQLSVL.

Regarding this clonotype: One end of the junction varies from germline; a read error may be responsible. The J gene is TRBJ2-1, the V gene TRBV29-1; 8 nucleotides align to TRBD2. The CDR3 totals 13 residues. Per germline, CDR1 SQVTM and CDR2 ANQGSEA. In DNA form, the CDR3 reads TGCAGTGTTGGGGGGATGACTAGCGACAAGCTGTTCTTC. Translated, it gives CSVGGMTSDKLFF.

Of note for this clonotype: One end of the junction fails to match germline, which may point to a read error. The CDR3 here is CASCMGQGDGYTF. The DNA of the CDR3 is TGTGCCAGCTGCATGGGACAGGGGGACGGCTACACCTTC. The genes are TRBV5-1 and TRBJ1-2; 11 bases map to TRBD1. CDR3 length: 13 residues. Germline CDR1 and CDR2: SGHRS and YFSETQ.

This rearrangement joins TRBV11-2 to TRBJ1-6; D perhaps matches TRBD1 (6 bases). This CDR3 contains 15 residues. Trimming cost V 10 bases and J 8 bases, with 21 bases left between them. Germline CDR1 SGHAT, CDR2 FQNNGV. The CDR3 here is CATKGPGHSDSPLHF. The CDR3 DNA is TGTGCCACCAAGGGTCCGGGACATAGCGATTCACCCCTCCACTTT.

As concerns this clonotype: The junction departs from the called germline gene at one end, perhaps through a read error. The chain links TRBV4-1 to TRBJ1-1; D gene ambiguous. Germline CDR1 and CDR2: MGHRA and YSYEKL. The length of the CDR3 is 16 residues. DNA for the CDR3: TGCACCAGCAGTAGAGGCCCTACCTCTATGAACACTGAAGCTTTCTTT. Translation gives CTSSRGPTSMNTEAFF.

V usage is TRBV29-1 and J usage is TRBJ1-1; D uncertain. CDR3 size: 13 residues. The germline CDR1 and CDR2 sequences are SQVTM and ANQGSEA. Written as DNA, the CDR3 is TGCAACATTGAGCGACCTCATTACACTGAAGCTTTCTTT. It specifies CNIERPHYTEAFF. The full variable domain, rest sourced from reference TRBV29-1 and TRBJ1-1, is SAVISQKPSRDICQRGTSLTIQCQVDSQVTMMFWYRQQPGQSLTLIATANQGSEATYESGFVIDKFPISRPNLTFSTLTVSNMSPEDSSIYLCNIERPHYTEAFFGQGTRLTVV.

A note on this clonotype: A much larger clone lies one base from this, so it may be a read error. In nucleotides, the CDR3 is TGTGCCTGGAGTCCTGGGCCAGGGGAGACCCAGTACTTC. Translation: CAWSPGPGETQYF. The J gene is TRBJ2-5, the V gene TRBV30; a weak D match, TRBD1 (5 bases). The germline CDR1 and CDR2 sequences are GTSNPN and SVGIG (reference sequence). This CDR3 spans 13 amino acids. Between the trimmed V and J ends, which lost 2 bases and 5 bases, there was a span of 12 bases.

This clonotype was seen just once. The chain links TRBV6-5 to TRBJ2-1; a weak D match, TRBD1 (5 bases). The V end lost 10 bases, the J end lost 3 bases, and 25 bases lay between the germline ends. CDR3 length: 17 amino acids. Germline-derived CDR1 and CDR2 are MNHEY and SVGAGI. CDR3 protein: CATGYSYRPSCYNEQFF. The CDR3 nucleotides are TGTGCCACCGGTTACTCGTACAGGCCGAGCTGCTACAATGAGCAGTTCTTC.

In this sample, this clonotype turned up many times. The chain recombines TRBV6-1 with TRBJ1-3, with D hard to call. Germline CDR1 and CDR2: MNHNS and SASEGT. V shed 1 base and J shed 9 bases, with 10 bases lying between them. The CDR3 consists of 13 residues. The CDR3, as DNA: TGTGCCAGCAGTGAAGGTCCACCGGGCACCATATATTTT. It translates to CASSEGPPGTIYF.

Comment on this clonotype: At one of its ends the junction is not consistent with the germline gene, which may arise from a read error. The chain recombines TRBV6-5 with TRBJ2-3, with TRBD2 as a possible D gene (6 bases). This CDR3 is built from 13 residues. Germline assignment: CDR1 MNHEY and CDR2 SVGAGI. The CDR3 region has the DNA TGTGCCATCTATGCGGCGGGGACGGGCATAATACATTTT. Its protein is CAIYAAGTGIIHF.

This chain uses TRBV11-2 with TRBJ1-1; D unresolved. In germline, CDR1 is SGHAT, CDR2 FQNNGV. This CDR3 is 16 amino acids long. V gave up 1 base and J gave up 3 bases, with 15 bases separating them. The CDR3 DNA reads as TGTGCCAGCAGCTTAGGGACGATTGTGAAGGACACTGAAGCTTTCTTT. Translated, it gives CASSLGTIVKDTEAFF.